The source of this T cell receptor beta chain is a study of cytomegalovirus exposure and HLA in healthy donors. The PCR employed 60 Vbeta primers together with 13 Jbeta primers. Produced via immunoSEQ multiplex PCR; TCRdb's table is partial and in-frame only. The sample includes over 150,000 clones, about 74% of them seen just once. The CDR3 consists of 14 residues. Germline CDR1 reads SGHRS; CDR2 reads YFSETQ. Trimming took 4 bases from V and 11 from J, leaving 18 bases between them. The rearrangement uses TRBV5-1 and TRBJ1-4; possibly TRBD1 for D (5 bases). The receptor's source is a woman in her forties in good health and CMV-seronegative. Sequencing used PBMCs. DNA of the CDR3: TGCGCCAGCAGCCCACCGGAGGGGATGAGGAAACTGTTTTTT. As protein: CASSPPEGMRKLFF.